These 20 T cell receptor beta chains originate from one sample sequenced in a study of shared clonotypes between healthy human individuals. TCRdb's copy holds only in-frame clones and misses some; the assay was immunoSEQ multiplex PCR. The repertoire consists of about 2.4 million clones, with approximately 93% occurring once and the leading ten covering about 0.39%. Sequencing was carried out using naive CD4+ T cells from PBMCs. The subset is: CD45RA+ positively selected. The source is a man between 18 and 29 years old in good health. Some clones in this sample may be carry-over from other donors' samples.

The chain recombines TRBV23-1 with TRBJ2-1; D is uncertain. TRBV23-1 is flagged as an ORF with uncertain function. CDR3 length: 13 amino acids. The V end was cut by 3 bases, the J end by 6 bases, with 9 bases between. The CDR3 spells CASSHQRSNEQFF. Written as DNA, the CDR3 is TGCGCCAGCAGTCACCAGAGGTCCAATGAGCAGTTCTTC.

The V gene is TRBV11-2, the J gene TRBJ2-1; 11 nucleotides match TRBD2. Germline V gene sequence: CDR1 SGHAT, CDR2 FQNNGV. Germline trimming cut 5 bases from V and 3 bases from J; bases unmatched to any gene: 9. The CDR3 consists of 17 residues. The CDR3 sequence is CASSPLAGTSGYNEQFF. CDR3 in DNA: TGTGCCAGCAGCCCCTTGGCAGGGACTAGCGGCTACAATGAGCAGTTCTTC.

The J gene is TRBJ1-5, the V gene TRBV28; D call uncertain. Per germline, CDR1 MDHEN and CDR2 SYDVKM. The CDR3 has 15 amino acids. The V end was cut by 3 bases, the J end by 6 bases, with 15 bases between. CDR3: CASSLVWQKGQPQHF. CDR3 in DNA: TGTGCCAGCAGTTTGGTCTGGCAGAAGGGTCAGCCCCAGCATTTT.

V is TRBV19 and J is TRBJ1-2, with a weak D call TRBD1 (5 bases). Trimming cost V 8 bases and J 0 bases, with 13 bases left between them. The CDR3 spans 14 residues. The germline CDR1 and CDR2 sequences are LNHDA and SQIVND (reference sequence). The CDR3 spells CASSRQTTNYGYTF. The CDR3 region has the DNA TGTGCCAGTTCAAGACAGACAACTAACTATGGCTACACCTTC.

The rearrangement links TRBV6-5 to TRBJ1-3, with D tentatively TRBD1 (5 bases). Germline CDR1 is MNHEY and CDR2 is SVGAGI. V was shortened by 0 bases and J by 2 bases, with 11 bases between the two germline ends. This CDR3 has 16 residues. CDR3 sequence reads: CASSYSGQGTGNTIYF. DNA of the CDR3: TGTGCCAGCAGTTACTCAGGCCAGGGAACTGGAAACACCATATATTTT.

The rearrangement joins TRBV28 to TRBJ2-7; D uncertain. V shed 7 bases and J shed 0 bases, with 13 bases lying between them. The CDR3 length is 14 residues. Germline CDR1 is MDHEN and CDR2 is SYDVKM. The DNA for the CDR3 is TGTGCCAGCAACCCCTTAGGTGACTCCTACGAGCAGTACTTC. Its protein product is CASNPLGDSYEQYF.

The CDR3 spells CASAPGETRNQPQHF. CDR3 bases: TGTGCCAGCGCACCGGGGGAAACCCGCAATCAGCCCCAGCATTTT. The V call is TRBV6-5, the J call TRBJ1-5, with D perhaps TRBD1 (5 bases). Trimming took off 8 bases at V and 2 bases at J, with 16 bases between the two ends. CDR1 is MNHEY and CDR2 is SVGAGI in the germline V gene. This CDR3 is built from 15 residues.

The rearrangement uses TRBV19 and TRBJ1-2, with D perhaps TRBD1 (5 bases). This CDR3 has 14 residues. V shed 4 bases and J shed 5 bases, with 14 bases lying between them. Germline CDR1 is LNHDA and CDR2 is SQIVND (reference sequence). Here the CDR3 DNA reads TGTGCCAGTAGTACCCGGACAAATTTATATGGCTACACCTTC. This gives the protein CASSTRTNLYGYTF.

The genes are TRBV27 and TRBJ1-1; TRBD1 agrees at 9 bases. In germline, CDR1 is MNHEY, CDR2 SMNVEV (reference sequence). This CDR3 comprises 15 residues. Trimming removed 3 bases from V and 4 bases from J; junction bases left unmatched: 6. CDR3 bases: TGTGCCAGCAGTTTTATGGGACAGGGTCGCACTGAAGCTTTCTTT. Translated: CASSFMGQGRTEAFF.

The chain has TRBV11-2 and TRBJ2-1; 8 nucleotides align to TRBD1. V lost 5 bases to trimming and J lost 7 bases; unmatched junction nucleotides: 7. The CDR3 has 14 residues. Germline V gene sequence: CDR1 SGHAT, CDR2 FQNNGV. CDR3: CASSILTGVNEQFF. CDR3 nucleotides: TGTGCCAGCAGCATACTGACAGGGGTAAATGAGCAGTTCTTC.

This chain connects TRBV28 to TRBJ2-1, with 9 bases that match TRBD2. Germline V gene sequence: CDR1 MDHEN, CDR2 SYDVKM. V was pared by 0 bases and J by 8 bases, with 5 bases of the junction left unmatched. The CDR3 is made up of 15 amino acids. The CDR3 protein is CASSLWGGRVDEQFF. The DNA for the CDR3 is TGTGCCAGCAGTTTATGGGGCGGGAGGGTCGATGAGCAGTTCTTC.

This sequence joins TRBV5-1 and TRBJ2-1; no reliable D call. The CDR3 spans 12 residues. Per the germline V gene, CDR1 is SGHRS and CDR2 is YFSETQ. The ends were cut back, 0 bases at V and 8 bases at J, with 6 bases in the middle. CDR3 coding DNA: TGCGCCAGCAGCTTGGTAGTTGATGAGCAGTTCTTC. Protein sequence: CASSLVVDEQFF.

As concerns this clone: Other DNA sequences of this sample code for an identical CDR3. This chain uses TRBV7-8 with TRBJ2-7; 12 nucleotides agree with TRBD2. Germline V gene lookup returns CDR1 SGHVS and CDR2 FQNEAQ. Trimming removed 2 bases from V and 4 bases from J; junction bases left unmatched: 0. There are 14 residues in the CDR3. CDR3 protein: CASSLLAGGYEQYF. In nucleotides, the CDR3 is TGTGCCAGCAGCTTACTAGCGGGAGGGTACGAGCAGTACTTC.

The J gene is TRBJ2-2, the V gene TRBV6-6; D may match TRBD1 or TRBD2 (5 bases each). In germline, CDR1 is MNHNY, CDR2 SVGAGI (reference sequence). Trimming took off 2 bases at V and 1 base at J, with 8 bases between the two ends. This CDR3 is 15 amino acids long. The CDR3 spells CASSYPGRNTGELFF. In DNA form, the CDR3 reads TGTGCCAGCAGTTACCCGGGGCGGAACACCGGGGAGCTGTTTTTT.

This chain connects TRBV18 to TRBJ2-1, with TRBD2 matching 9 bases. There are 15 residues in the CDR3. The ends lost 0 bases at V and 4 bases at J; junction bases unmatched: 1. From germline, CDR1 is KGHSH and CDR2 LQKENI. The CDR3 bases are TGTGCCAGCTCACCACCAAGCGGGAGGTACAATGAGCAGTTCTTC. Protein: CASSPPSGRYNEQFF.

The chain combines TRBV19 with TRBJ2-7; TRBD1 agrees at 8 bases. The CDR3 is made up of 14 amino acids. The V segment lost 3 bases and the J segment 0 bases; nucleotides outside the gene matches: 1. The V gene's germline CDR1 is LNHDA and CDR2 SQIVND (reference sequence). The CDR3 sequence is CASSITGGSYEQYF. CDR3 coding DNA: TGTGCCAGTAGTATTACAGGGGGCTCCTACGAGCAGTACTTC.

The sample holds one count of this clone. The V call is TRBV6-5, the J call TRBJ2-2; D perhaps matches TRBD2 (5 bases). Trimming cost V 7 bases and J 4 bases, with 10 bases left between them. Germline V CDR1 and CDR2: MNHEY, SVGAGI. This CDR3 region has 13 residues. DNA of the CDR3: TGTGCCAGCAACGAGGGCAGCACCGGGGAGCTGTTTTTT. The encoded protein is CASNEGSTGELFF.

The CDR3 is CASSLVSGWYNEQFF. CDR3 DNA: TGCGCCAGCAGCTTGGTATCCGGGTGGTACAATGAGCAGTTCTTC. J is TRBJ2-1 and V is TRBV5-1; D call uncertain. The V gene's germline CDR1 is SGHRS and CDR2 YFSETQ. Trimming took 0 bases from V and 4 from J, leaving 11 bases between them. The CDR3 is 15 residues long.

Comment on this clone: Other nucleotide sequences in the sample specify the same CDR3. The chain employs TRBV30 and TRBJ1-1; no firm D call. V was clipped by 0 bases and J by 0 bases, with 5 bases between them. Germline V gene lookup returns CDR1 GTSNPN and CDR2 SVGIG (reference sequence). The CDR3 covers 13 residues. CDR3 DNA sequence: TGTGCCTGGAGTGTTAATCTGAACACTGAAGCTTTCTTT. It codes for CAWSVNLNTEAFF.

The chain employs TRBV28 and TRBJ2-7; 8 positions match TRBD1. The CDR3 is 14 amino acids. Trimming removed 6 bases from V and 3 bases from J; junction bases left unmatched: 7. Germline V CDR1 and CDR2: MDHEN, SYDVKM. The CDR3 sequence is CASRFGTGYYEQYF. CDR3 bases: TGTGCCAGCAGGTTCGGGACAGGATACTACGAGCAGTACTTC.